The rows below give T cell receptor beta chains drawn from one sample of a study of early T cells in non-severe SARS-CoV-2 infection. TCRdb re-called the 5' RACE reads with MiXCR, one entry per CDR3 protein. The repertoire holds about 83,000 distinct CDR3 sequences, with 10% as singletons. The sequenced sample was whole blood, obtained at baseline. The receptor set was obtained from an adult who was a healthcare worker with PCR-confirmed SARS-CoV-2 infection or an uninfected control (not recorded which). Both conserved end residues are part of each CDR3. A D gene is named only where the DNA matches it firmly. A clone size is listed for some rows: how often the clone was seen (once, few, many), or a class if it is expanded.

j_call: TRBJ2-5; clone_size: .; d_call: .; v_call: TRBV4-2; cdr3_aa: CASSFSLTGSSETQYF; cdr3_nt: TGTGCCAGCAGCTTTTCCTTGACAGGATCCTCAGAGACCCAGTACTTC
j_call: TRBJ2-1; clone_size: few; d_call: .; v_call: TRBV10-2; cdr3_aa: CASSGLGNEQFF; cdr3_nt: TGCGCCAGCAGTGGTTTAGGGAATGAGCAGTTCTTC
j_call: TRBJ2-2; clone_size: .; d_call: .; v_call: TRBV10-1; cdr3_aa: CASSPVGVPGELFF; cdr3_nt: TGCGCCAGCAGCCCAGTAGGGGTTCCCGGGGAGCTGTTTTTT
j_call: TRBJ2-7; clone_size: many; d_call: .; v_call: TRBV11-1; cdr3_aa: CASSLGGPGSYEQYF; cdr3_nt: TGTGCCAGCAGCTTAGGAGGGCCGGGATCCTACGAGCAGTACTTC
j_call: TRBJ2-1; clone_size: few; d_call: .; v_call: TRBV30; cdr3_aa: CAWSVNNEQFF; cdr3_nt: TGTGCCTGGAGTGTAAACAATGAGCAGTTCTTC
j_call: TRBJ2-5; clone_size: .; d_call: TRBD2; v_call: TRBV7-6; cdr3_aa: CASSFPSGKETQYF; cdr3_nt: TGTGCCAGCAGCTTTCCTAGCGGGAAAGAGACCCAGTACTTC
j_call: TRBJ2-7; clone_size: many; d_call: TRBD2; v_call: TRBV27; cdr3_aa: CASSPGLAGPPGYF; cdr3_nt: TGTGCCAGCAGTCCCGGACTAGCGGGGCCTCCAGGCTACTTC
j_call: TRBJ1-1; clone_size: many; d_call: .; v_call: TRBV12-3/TRBV12-4; cdr3_aa: CASISIRGGDQDLNTEAFF; cdr3_nt: TGTGCCAGCATCTCGATACGGGGAGGAGACCAGGATTTGAACACTGAAGCTTTCTTT
j_call: TRBJ1-3; clone_size: few; d_call: .; v_call: TRBV20-1; cdr3_aa: CSAMGAGNTIYF; cdr3_nt: TGCAGTGCTATGGGGGCTGGAAACACCATATATTTT
j_call: TRBJ2-1; clone_size: .; d_call: TRBD2; v_call: TRBV11-3; cdr3_aa: CASSLAEGLADYNEQFF; cdr3_nt: TGTGCCAGCAGCTTAGCCGAGGGACTAGCGGACTACAATGAGCAGTTCTTC
j_call: TRBJ2-1; clone_size: many; d_call: .; v_call: TRBV12-3/TRBV12-4; cdr3_aa: CASSPGSRADNEQFF; cdr3_nt: TGTGCCAGCAGCCCCGGAAGTAGGGCGGACAATGAGCAGTTCTTC
j_call: TRBJ2-3; clone_size: many; d_call: .; v_call: TRBV20-1; cdr3_aa: CSARGDTYTQYF; cdr3_nt: TGCAGTGCTAGAGGGGACACCTATACGCAGTATTTT
j_call: TRBJ2-1; clone_size: .; d_call: .; v_call: TRBV12-3/TRBV12-4; cdr3_aa: CASSPLTSLNEQFF; cdr3_nt: TGTGCCAGCAGTCCCCTGACTAGTTTGAATGAGCAGTTCTTC
j_call: TRBJ2-6; clone_size: few; d_call: TRBD1; v_call: TRBV19; cdr3_aa: CASGTGDGANVLTF; cdr3_nt: TGTGCCAGTGGGACAGGTGATGGGGCCAACGTCCTGACTTTC
j_call: TRBJ2-5; clone_size: few; d_call: TRBD2; v_call: TRBV29-1; cdr3_aa: CSVEGGTSGQETQYF; cdr3_nt: TGCAGCGTTGAAGGCGGGACTAGCGGCCAAGAGACCCAGTACTTC
j_call: TRBJ2-1; clone_size: many; d_call: .; v_call: TRBV24-1; cdr3_aa: CATSDHRGQQFF; cdr3_nt: TGTGCCACCAGTGATCACCGGGGCCAACAGTTCTTC
j_call: TRBJ2-1; clone_size: .; d_call: .; v_call: TRBV5-1; cdr3_aa: CASSLYQGYNEQFF; cdr3_nt: TGCGCCAGCAGCTTGTATCAGGGGTACAATGAGCAGTTCTTC
j_call: TRBJ2-7; clone_size: few; d_call: .; v_call: TRBV6-5; cdr3_aa: CASKKTGFYEQYF; cdr3_nt: TGTGCCAGCAAAAAAACAGGGTTCTACGAGCAGTACTTC
j_call: TRBJ1-6; clone_size: .; d_call: .; v_call: TRBV7-9; cdr3_aa: CASSLYRNSPLHF; cdr3_nt: TGTGCCAGCAGCCTATACCGTAATTCACCCCTCCACTTT
j_call: TRBJ2-3; clone_size: .; d_call: TRBD2; v_call: TRBV27; cdr3_aa: CASSPNVAGSSTDTQYF; cdr3_nt: TGTGCCAGCAGTCCGAACGTAGCGGGATCTAGCACAGATACGCAGTATTTT
j_call: TRBJ2-3; clone_size: few; d_call: .; v_call: TRBV6-6; cdr3_aa: CASSYAPEGTQYF; cdr3_nt: TGTGCCAGCAGTTACGCCCCTGAGGGTACGCAGTATTTT